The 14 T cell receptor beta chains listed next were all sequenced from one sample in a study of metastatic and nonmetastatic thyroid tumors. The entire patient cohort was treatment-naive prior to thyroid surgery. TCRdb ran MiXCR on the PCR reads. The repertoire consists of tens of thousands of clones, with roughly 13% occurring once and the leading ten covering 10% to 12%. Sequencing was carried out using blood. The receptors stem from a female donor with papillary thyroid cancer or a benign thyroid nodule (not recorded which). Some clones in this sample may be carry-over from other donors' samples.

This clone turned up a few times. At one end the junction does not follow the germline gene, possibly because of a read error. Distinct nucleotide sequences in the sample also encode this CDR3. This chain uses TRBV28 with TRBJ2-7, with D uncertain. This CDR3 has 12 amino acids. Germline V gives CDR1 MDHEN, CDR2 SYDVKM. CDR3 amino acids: CASSPSSYEQYF. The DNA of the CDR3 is TGTGCCAGCAGTCCTTCCTCCTATGAGCAGTACTTC.

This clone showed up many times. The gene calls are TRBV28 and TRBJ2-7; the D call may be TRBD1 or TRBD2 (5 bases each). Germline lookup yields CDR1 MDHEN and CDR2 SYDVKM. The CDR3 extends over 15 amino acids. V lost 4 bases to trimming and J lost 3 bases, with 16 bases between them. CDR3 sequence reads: CASSSIGTGNYEQYF. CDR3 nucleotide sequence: TGTGCCAGCAGTTCCATCGGGACGGGGAACTACGAGCAGTACTTC.

DNA for the CDR3: TGTGCCAGCATCTCGCCGGTACAGGGGATGTACGAGCAGTACTTC. This sequence encodes CASISPVQGMYEQYF. The rearrangement uses TRBV7-9 and TRBJ2-7, with 7 bases aligning to TRBD1. Germline CDR1 and CDR2: SEHNR and FQNEAQ (reference sequence). The length of the CDR3 is 15 residues. V dropped 7 bases and J dropped 4; count of bases not matched to a gene: 13.

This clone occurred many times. CDR3 nucleotide sequence: TGCAGTGCTAGACCGATGAACACTGAAGCTTTCTTT. Its protein is CSARPMNTEAFF. The V and J genes are TRBV20-1 and TRBJ1-1, with no clear D. The germline V gene encodes CDR1 DFQATT and CDR2 SNEGSKA (reference sequence). CDR3 size: 12 residues. Trimming took off 2 bases at V and 0 bases at J, with 4 bases between the two ends.

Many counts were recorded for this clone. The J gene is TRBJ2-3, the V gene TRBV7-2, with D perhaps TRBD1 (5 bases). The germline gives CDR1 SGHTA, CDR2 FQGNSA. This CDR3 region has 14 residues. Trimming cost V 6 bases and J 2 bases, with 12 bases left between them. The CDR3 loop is CASSYGHLTDTQYF. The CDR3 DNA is TGTGCCAGCAGTTATGGACACCTCACAGATACGCAGTATTTT.

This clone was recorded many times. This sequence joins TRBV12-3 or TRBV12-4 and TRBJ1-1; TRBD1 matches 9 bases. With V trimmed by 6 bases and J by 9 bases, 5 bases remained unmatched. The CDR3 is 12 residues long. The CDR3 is CASSLTGGKAFF. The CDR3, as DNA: TGTGCCAGCAGCCTAACAGGGGGCAAAGCTTTCTTT.

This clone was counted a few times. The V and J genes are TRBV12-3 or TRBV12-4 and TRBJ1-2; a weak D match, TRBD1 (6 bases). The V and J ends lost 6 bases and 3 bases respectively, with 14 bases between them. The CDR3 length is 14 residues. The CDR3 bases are TGTGCCAGCAGGGCAACAGGGTTGGACTATGGCTACACCTTC. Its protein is CASRATGLDYGYTF.

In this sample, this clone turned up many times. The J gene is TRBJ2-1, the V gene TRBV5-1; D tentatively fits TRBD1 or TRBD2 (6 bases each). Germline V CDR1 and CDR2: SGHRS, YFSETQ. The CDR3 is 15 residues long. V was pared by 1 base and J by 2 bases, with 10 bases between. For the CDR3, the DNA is TGCGCCAGCAGCTTGACAGGGAGGACCTACAATGAGCAGTTCTTC. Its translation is CASSLTGRTYNEQFF.

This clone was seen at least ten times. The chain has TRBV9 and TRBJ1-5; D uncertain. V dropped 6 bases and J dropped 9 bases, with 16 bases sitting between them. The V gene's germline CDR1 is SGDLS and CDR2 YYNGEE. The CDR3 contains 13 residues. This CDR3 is CASIPPAAGPQHF. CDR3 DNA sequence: TGTGCCAGCATACCTCCAGCCGCAGGGCCCCAGCATTTT.

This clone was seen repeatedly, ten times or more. CDR3 protein: CASSWSDQNNEQFF. Written as DNA, the CDR3 is TGTGCCAGCAGCTGGAGCGACCAGAACAATGAGCAGTTCTTC. J is TRBJ2-1 and V is TRBV2; D is uncertain. The CDR3 spans 14 residues. Per germline, CDR1 SNHLY and CDR2 FYNNEI. V lost 6 bases and J lost 5, with 14 bases in between.

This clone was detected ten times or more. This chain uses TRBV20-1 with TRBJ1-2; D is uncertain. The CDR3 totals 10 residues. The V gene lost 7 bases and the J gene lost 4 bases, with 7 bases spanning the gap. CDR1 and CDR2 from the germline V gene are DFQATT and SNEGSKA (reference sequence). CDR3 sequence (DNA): TGCAGTGTCCCGGGCTATGGCTACACCTTC. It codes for CSVPGYGYTF.

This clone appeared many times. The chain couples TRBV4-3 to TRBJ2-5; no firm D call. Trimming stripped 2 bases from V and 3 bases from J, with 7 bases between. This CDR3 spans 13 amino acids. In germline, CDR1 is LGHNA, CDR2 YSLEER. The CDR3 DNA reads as TGCGCCAGCAGCCAATCCGAGGAAGAGACCCAGTACTTC. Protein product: CASSQSEEETQYF.

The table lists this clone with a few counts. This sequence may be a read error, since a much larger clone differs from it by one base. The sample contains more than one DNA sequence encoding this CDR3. CDR3 in DNA: TGTGCCAGCGTGGGTGGAAGCGTGGGCGAGCAGTACTTC. It specifies CASVGGSVGEQYF. The V gene is TRBV6-1, the J gene TRBJ2-7; no reliable D call. The V end lost 8 bases, the J end lost 6 bases, and 17 bases lay between the germline ends. This CDR3 is built from 13 residues. The V gene's germline CDR1 is MNHNS and CDR2 SASEGT.

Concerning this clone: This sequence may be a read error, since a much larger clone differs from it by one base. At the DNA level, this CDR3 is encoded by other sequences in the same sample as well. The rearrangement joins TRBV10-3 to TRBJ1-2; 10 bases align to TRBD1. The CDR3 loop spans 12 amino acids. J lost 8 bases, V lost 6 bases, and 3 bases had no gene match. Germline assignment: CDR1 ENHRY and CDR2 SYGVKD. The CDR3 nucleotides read TGTGCCATCAGCGGGACAGGGGACGGCTACACCTTC. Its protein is CAISGTGDGYTF.